These T cell receptor beta chains were read from a single sample in a study of shared clonotypes between healthy human individuals. This table comes from immunoSEQ multiplex PCR, and its TCRdb copy is limited to in-frame clones, with some not included. The table includes around 2.1 million clones, about 93% detected once. The sequencing input was naive CD8+ T cells from PBMCs. These receptors were taken from a man aged 18-30 years in good health. Some clones in this sample may be carry-over from other donors' samples. Each CDR3 is given with its conserved first and last residue. A D gene is named only where the DNA matches it firmly. Clone size is shown for a subset of rows, as once, few, many or a class of expanded clone.

V gene	clone size	J gene	D gene	CDR3 DNA	CDR3 protein
TRBV4-3	NA	TRBJ2-3	NA	TGCGCCAGCAGCCACGGAACAGGGATCTACACAGATACGCAGTATTTT	CASSHGTGIYTDTQYF
TRBV7-9	NA	TRBJ2-1	NA	TGTGCCAGCAGCTTAGAATGGCAGGGAGCCTACAATGAGCAGTTCTTC	CASSLEWQGAYNEQFF
TRBV13	NA	TRBJ2-3	NA	TGTGCCAGCACTCTCGGGCCCTATACGCAGTATTTT	CASTLGPYTQYF
TRBV9	NA	TRBJ2-5	NA	TGTGCCAGCAGCGTAGGAGGGGGTTTACGAGAGACCCAGTACTTC	CASSVGGGLRETQYF
TRBV29-1	NA	TRBJ1-1	NA	TGCAGCGTTTTCCAGGTGAACACTGAAGCTTTCTTT	CSVFQVNTEAFF
TRBV5-4	NA	TRBJ2-1	NA	TGTGCCAGCAGCTCAGGGTACAATGAGCAGTTCTTC	CASSSGYNEQFF
TRBV15	once	TRBJ1-1	NA	TGTGCCACCAGTTTCTCAGGGGTGAACACTGAAGCTTTCTTT	CATSFSGVNTEAFF
TRBV15	once	TRBJ2-7	TRBD1	TGTGCCACCAGCAGGGAAAGGGACAGGGGGGCCTACGAGCAGTACTTC	CATSRERDRGAYEQYF
TRBV4-3	NA	TRBJ2-2	NA	TGCGCCAGCAGCCGGATCCTGGGCCCCGGGGAGCTGTTTTTT	CASSRILGPGELFF
TRBV7-9	NA	TRBJ2-7	TRBD2	TGTGCCAGCAGCTCCAGGGGCGCTAGCGGGATTTACGAGCAGTACTTC	CASSSRGASGIYEQYF
TRBV6-5	NA	TRBJ2-2	NA	TGTGCCAGCACCGCCTCAAGGGGCACCGGGGAGCTGTTTTTT	CASTASRGTGELFF
TRBV7-2	NA	TRBJ1-4	NA	TGTGCCAGCAGCCCGCGCGGGTTTAGGGTGGAAAAACTGTTTTTT	CASSPRGFRVEKLFF
TRBV4-1	once	TRBJ2-7	TRBD2	TGCGCCAGCAGCCAAGGCGGGCGGGCTAGCGGGCTTTCCTACGAGCAGTACTTC	CASSQGGRASGLSYEQYF
TRBV18	once	TRBJ2-1	TRBD1	TGTGCCAGCTCACCCGTCAGAGGCAGGGGGAATGAGCAGTTCTTC	CASSPVRGRGNEQFF
TRBV9	NA	TRBJ1-2	TRBD1	TGTGCCAGCGGACAACAGGGGGCTTACTATGGCTACACCTTC	CASGQQGAYYGYTF
TRBV27	NA	TRBJ2-5	TRBD2	TGTGCCAGCAGCCGTCCGGGGGGAGAGACCCAGTACTTC	CASSRPGGETQYF
TRBV5-1	NA	TRBJ2-1	TRBD2	TGCGCCAGCAGCCCATGGACTAGCGGGATCAATGAGCAGTTCTTC	CASSPWTSGINEQFF
TRBV27	NA	TRBJ2-2	NA	TGTGCCAGCACTAGCAGGAACACCGGGGAGCTGTTTTTT	CASTSRNTGELFF
TRBV15	NA	TRBJ2-7	NA	TGTGCCACCAGCAGAGGTGGTGGCCAGGGGTACGAGCAGTACTTC	CATSRGGGQGYEQYF
TRBV19	once	TRBJ2-5	NA	TGTGCCAGTCAACCACATCCGGGACTTCGAGCAGGGGGCCAAGAGACCCAGTACTTC	CASQPHPGLRAGGQETQYF
TRBV6-5	NA	TRBJ2-3	TRBD2	TGTGCCAGCAGCAAGCGGGAGCCCCGGGATACGCAGTATTTT	CASSKREPRDTQYF
TRBV19	NA	TRBJ1-1	NA	TGTGCCAGTAGTATTGGGCAGCGCACTGAAGCTTTCTTT	CASSIGQRTEAFF
TRBV27	NA	TRBJ1-2	TRBD1	TGTGCCAGCAGCCCACGGCCGGGACAGGGGTTACGCTACACCTTC	CASSPRPGQGLRYTF
TRBV6-4	NA	TRBJ2-2	NA	TGTGCCAGCAGAACAGGGAACACCGGGGAGCTGTTTTTT	CASRTGNTGELFF
TRBV7-6	NA	TRBJ2-1	TRBD1	TGTGCCAGCCAGGGACAGGGTTACAATGAGCAGTTCTTC	CASQGQGYNEQFF
TRBV27	NA	TRBJ2-7	NA	TGTGCCAGCCGAGGACGGAGCCCCTACGAGCAGTACTTC	CASRGRSPYEQYF
TRBV28	NA	TRBJ1-2	NA	TGTGCTATCCTCGGGCGGGGGGCGAGCTATGGCTACACCTTC	CAILGRGASYGYTF
TRBV6-6	NA	TRBJ1-1	NA	TGTGCCAGCAGTTACGGGGGGGAGACTGAAGCTTTCTTT	CASSYGGETEAFF
TRBV6-1	NA	TRBJ2-7	TRBD2	TGTGCCAGCAGTGGGCTAGCGGGAGGGCCCCCGCCCGAGCAGTACTTC	CASSGLAGGPPPEQYF
TRBV6-5	NA	TRBJ2-1	NA	TGTGCCAGCAGTTACTCGGGGCCCCACTCCTACAATGAGCAGTTCTTC	CASSYSGPHSYNEQFF
TRBV9	NA	TRBJ1-2	NA	TGTGCCAGCAGCGTAGGGGGCCTGTTCACCTTC	CASSVGGLFTF
TRBV11-2	NA	TRBJ2-3	NA	TGTGCCAGCAGCTTAGTTACAGATACGCAGTATTTT	CASSLVTDTQYF
TRBV29-1	NA	TRBJ2-6	NA	TGCAGCGCGGAGGCTACTGGGGCCAACGTCCTGACTTTC	CSAEATGANVLTF
TRBV9	NA	TRBJ2-7	NA	TGTGCCAGCAGCGTGGCTCCACGTATGGAATCTGAGGGCGGCGAGCAGTACTTC	CASSVAPRMESEGGEQYF
TRBV19	NA	TRBJ2-1	TRBD2	TGTGCCAGTAGTGAACGGACTAGCGGGAGCAATGAGCAGTTCTTC	CASSERTSGSNEQFF
TRBV28	NA	TRBJ1-5	TRBD1	TGTGCCAGCAGTCGACAGGGGGATCAGCCCCAGCATTTT	CASSRQGDQPQHF
TRBV7-3	NA	TRBJ2-3	NA	TGTGCCAGCAGCTCCCGGACCGGACCAAACACAGATACGCAGTATTTT	CASSSRTGPNTDTQYF
TRBV2	NA	TRBJ2-5	NA	TGTGCCAGCGGTTTTCTGGTTCAGGGACCAGAGACCCAGTACTTC	CASGFLVQGPETQYF
TRBV5-4	NA	TRBJ1-1	NA	TGTGCCAGCAGCTTGGCCTGGCAGGTCTCTGAAGCTTTCTTT	CASSLAWQVSEAFF
TRBV7-2	NA	TRBJ1-2	NA	TGTGCCAGCAGCTTAGGGGCCAGAGCCCTCTATGGCTACACCTTC	CASSLGARALYGYTF
TRBV10-2	NA	TRBJ2-1	NA	TGCGCCAGCAGTGGCCGGGGGCAGTCTACCTACAATGAGCAGTTCTTC	CASSGRGQSTYNEQFF